The 23 T cell receptor beta chains presented below share a single source sample, sequenced in a study of T cell responses to AZD1222 COVID-19 vaccine (dated by TCRdb to the early 2020s). Libraries were constructed by the immunoSEQ multiplex PCR assay. The table comes from immuneACCESS by way of TCRdb, which keeps in-frame sequences with V and J called. Part of the clones is missing from these tables; in studies checked, under half for an unresolved V gene and the rest for unknown reasons. This sample has tens of thousands of clones in its table, and 75% to 90% of those were observed once. The ten largest clonotypes hold 30% to 35% of the sample. Reading the label with the study, this specimen's time point is: baseline before first vaccination. This specimen consisted of peripheral blood, obtained on day 0 of AZD1222 vaccination. The receptor source for this set is an adult in good health.

This chain joins TRBV28 and TRBJ2-3, with no clear D. Trimming cost V 3 bases and J 11 bases, with 12 bases left between them. The V gene's germline CDR1 is MDHEN and CDR2 SYDVKM. The CDR3 contains 12 residues. CDR3 protein: CASSFKGFEQYF. CDR3 in DNA: TGTGCCAGCAGTTTTAAGGGATTTGAGCAGTATTTT.

This chain uses TRBV19 with TRBJ2-3; D is possibly TRBD2 (5 bases). V lost 3 bases and J 6 bases, leaving 13 bases between the germline ends. Germline assignment: CDR1 LNHDA and CDR2 SQIVND (reference sequence). There are 14 residues in the CDR3. The CDR3 nucleotides are TGTGCCAGTAGTATGAGTGGGAGTGGGGATACGCAGTATTTT. It yields the protein CASSMSGSGDTQYF.

The chain joins TRBV2 to TRBJ2-7; the D gene is possibly TRBD1 (6 bases). CDR1 and CDR2 (germline): SNHLY, FYNNEI. This CDR3 is 13 amino acids long. Trimming removed 6 bases from V and 6 bases from J, with 15 bases in between. CDR3 nucleotide sequence: TGTGCCAGCAGGTCCCGGGACATTGTCGAGCAGTACTTC. Protein sequence: CASRSRDIVEQYF.

V is TRBV20-1 and J is TRBJ1-4, with D unresolved. Looked up from germline, CDR1 is DFQATT and CDR2 is SNEGSKA (reference sequence). This CDR3 has 12 amino acids. Between the trimmed V and J ends, which lost 3 bases and 1 base, there was a span of 3 bases. CDR3 in amino acids: CSASETNEKLFF. The CDR3 DNA is TGCAGTGCTAGTGAAACTAATGAAAAACTGTTTTTT.

CDR3 in amino acids: CASKVGRRGETQYF. CDR3 sequence (DNA): TGTGCCAGCAAGGTCGGGCGACGAGGGGAGACCCAGTACTTC. The genes are TRBV6-5 and TRBJ2-5; TRBD2 is a possible D gene (5 bases). This CDR3 has 14 amino acids. V gave up 7 bases and J gave up 5 bases, with 17 bases separating them. Germline V gene lookup returns CDR1 MNHEY and CDR2 SVGAGI.

This clone was observed a single time. This chain connects TRBV25-1 to TRBJ2-1; no clear D. The CDR3 consists of 14 residues. V lost 4 bases to trimming and J lost 2 bases, with 9 bases between them. Germline V gene data show CDR1 as MGHDK and CDR2 as SYGVNS. Here the CDR3 DNA reads TGTGCCAGCAGTGTAGGTGGGGCCTACAATGAGCAGTTCTTC. Translation: CASSVGGAYNEQFF.

CDR3 residues: CASSYWTTNYNEQFF. CDR3 in DNA: TGTGCCAGCAGTTACTGGACTACAAACTACAATGAGCAGTTCTTC. This chain links TRBV6-5 with TRBJ2-1, with a possible D match to TRBD2 (6 bases). Germline-derived CDR1 and CDR2 are MNHEY and SVGAGI. Deletions cut 1 base from V and 3 bases from J, with 10 bases between. The CDR3 totals 15 residues.

J is TRBJ1-5 and V is TRBV18; 10 nucleotides line up with TRBD1. The CDR3 totals 14 residues. The V segment lost 4 bases and the J segment 7 bases; nucleotides outside the gene matches: 4. CDR1 and CDR2 from the germline V gene are KGHSH and LQKENI. The CDR3: CASSRQGAGQPQHF. CDR3 DNA sequence: TGTGCCAGCTCACGACAGGGGGCAGGCCAGCCCCAGCATTTT.

V usage is TRBV11-2 and J usage is TRBJ1-6; TRBD1 might be the D (5 bases). The CDR3 has 17 residues. Trimming cost V 5 bases and J 11 bases, with 25 bases left between them. CDR1 and CDR2 (germline): SGHAT, FQNNGV. This CDR3 is CASSPPGRKIGEAPLHF. The CDR3 DNA follows: TGTGCCAGCAGCCCCCCCGGAAGGAAAATAGGGGAAGCACCCCTCCACTTT.

This clone has a handful of counts. CDR3 region: CASSLSGQGALTYEQYF. CDR3 in DNA: TGTGCCAGCAGCTTGAGTGGACAGGGGGCCCTAACCTACGAGCAGTACTTC. The gene calls are TRBV5-6 and TRBJ2-7, with TRBD1 identical over 11 bases. This CDR3 contains 17 residues. Germline-derived CDR1 and CDR2 are SGHDT and YYEEEE. Trimming took 1 base from V and 2 from J; bases not matched to a gene: 8.

This rearrangement joins TRBV10-1 to TRBJ1-1, with TRBD1 matching 9 bases. CDR1 and CDR2 from the germline V gene are WNHNN and SYGVQD (reference sequence). This CDR3 is built from 15 residues. J lost 5 bases, V lost 6 bases, and 10 bases had no gene match. CDR3 residues: CASSPTLGQGTEAFF. CDR3 nucleotide sequence: TGCGCCAGCAGCCCTACTTTGGGACAGGGAACTGAAGCTTTCTTT.

The chain links TRBV5-1 to TRBJ1-3; D gene unclear. V was clipped by 4 bases and J by 1 base, with 18 bases between them. Germline assignment: CDR1 SGHRS and CDR2 YFSETQ. There are 17 residues in the CDR3. CDR3: CASSPQNSAGSGNTIYF. The CDR3 DNA sequence: TGCGCCAGCAGCCCCCAGAACTCCGCAGGATCTGGAAACACCATATATTTT.

About this clone itself: The junction and the germline gene differ at one end; a read error may be behind it. The chain recombines TRBV28 with TRBJ1-6; TRBD1 agrees at 7 bases. This CDR3 region has 15 residues. CDR1 and CDR2 (germline): MDHEN, SYDVKM. The CDR3 region has the DNA TGTGCCAGCAGTACGGGACAGTCCTTTAATTCACCCCTCCACTTT. The encoded protein is CASSTGQSFNSPLHF.

This clone was observed a few times. The gene calls are TRBV27 and TRBJ1-4, with D perhaps TRBD1 (5 bases). Deletions cut 3 bases from V and 6 bases from J, with 8 bases between. Per the germline V gene, CDR1 is MNHEY and CDR2 is SMNVEV (reference sequence). The CDR3 is made up of 13 amino acids. The CDR3 here is CASSFLGDEKLFF. In DNA form, the CDR3 reads TGTGCCAGCAGTTTTTTGGGGGATGAAAAACTGTTTTTT.

This clone was counted only a few times. The chain recombines TRBV19 with TRBJ2-2, with TRBD2 identical over 14 bases. CDR3 length equals 17 residues. The germline CDR1 and CDR2 sequences are LNHDA and SQIVND (reference sequence). After removal of 5 bases from V and 7 bases from J, the junction contained 9 bases not matched to a gene. CDR3 residues: CASSSGLAGGQGGELFF. CDR3 DNA: TGTGCCAGTAGTTCCGGACTAGCGGGAGGCCAGGGCGGGGAGCTGTTTTTT.

The V call is TRBV6-5, the J call TRBJ2-5; the match to TRBD2 covers 12 bases. J gave up 1 base and V 8 bases, and 5 bases lay outside the gene matches. Looked up from germline, CDR1 is MNHEY and CDR2 is SVGAGI. The CDR3 runs 15 residues. The CDR3: CASWLAGGSQETQYF. CDR3 bases: TGTGCCAGCTGGCTAGCGGGAGGGAGCCAAGAGACCCAGTACTTC.

This clone was seen a single time. The rearrangement joins TRBV4-2 to TRBJ1-4, with D unresolved. Trimming removed 3 bases at V and 7 bases at J, with 15 bases between. Germline CDR1 LGHNA, CDR2 YNFKEQ. This CDR3 region has 15 residues. The CDR3 bases are TGTGCCAGCAGCCAGCTGGGGAGTAAGGGTGAAAAACTGTTTTTT. Its protein is CASSQLGSKGEKLFF.

The rearrangement links TRBV5-5 to TRBJ2-3, with D possibly TRBD2 on 6 matching bases. CDR1 and CDR2 (germline): SGHKS, YYEKEE (reference sequence). The CDR3 loop spans 15 amino acids. Trimming cost V 4 bases and J 7 bases, with 19 bases left between them. The CDR3 nucleotides read TGTGCCAGCAGCCCCGGGGCCACGGGAGATCATACGCAGTATTTT. It yields the protein CASSPGATGDHTQYF.

The rearrangement links TRBV5-5 to TRBJ2-3, with 7 positions matching TRBD2. J lost 8 bases, V lost 0 bases, and 15 bases had no gene match. Germline CDR1 SGHKS, CDR2 YYEKEE (reference sequence). This CDR3 region has 17 residues. In DNA form, the CDR3 reads TGTGCCAGCAGCTTGGTGGGGGGAGGGCCAATATCGGGTACGCAGTATTTT. This codes for CASSLVGGGPISGTQYF. Full variable domain (missing parts from reference TRBV5-5 and TRBJ2-3): DAGVTQSPTHLIKTRGQQVTLRCSPISGHKSVSWYQQVLGQGPQFIFQYYEKEERGRGNFPDRFSARQFPNYSSELNVNALLLGDSALYLCASSLVGGGPISGTQYFGPGTRLTVL.

V is TRBV28 and J is TRBJ2-1, with TRBD2 matching 10 bases. Germline CDR1 and CDR2: MDHEN and SYDVKM. The junction had 21 bases not matched to a gene; V was cut back by 6 bases and J by 7 bases. The CDR3 runs to 19 residues. CDR3 in DNA: TGTGCCAGCAGCCCTCCTAGGGGGGAACTAGCGGGAATGGGGAATGAGCAGTTCTTC. It yields the protein CASSPPRGELAGMGNEQFF.

This chain uses TRBV5-1 with TRBJ2-1; TRBD2 might be the D (5 bases). Germline CDR1 reads SGHRS; CDR2 reads YFSETQ. The CDR3 runs to 14 residues. Deletions cut 1 base from V and 1 base from J, with 6 bases between. The DNA for the CDR3 is TGCGCCAGCAGCTTGACGGGATCCTACAATGAGCAGTTCTTC. Encoded protein: CASSLTGSYNEQFF.

V is TRBV2 and J is TRBJ1-4; TRBD1 matches 7 bases. Germline CDR1 and CDR2: SNHLY and FYNNEI. The length of the CDR3 is 12 residues. V gave up 8 bases and J gave up 12 bases; unmatched junction bases: 9. CDR3 in DNA: TGTGCCAGCGGACAGAACCAGGGGGAACTGTTTTTT. Translation gives CASGQNQGELFF.

The sample holds a few counts of this clone. V is TRBV2 and J is TRBJ1-5; perhaps TRBD1 as D (5 bases). V lost 4 bases, J lost 3 bases, and 7 bases lay in between. The CDR3 is 13 residues long. Germline V gene sequence: CDR1 SNHLY, CDR2 FYNNEI. CDR3 in DNA: TGTGCCAGCAGTGCAGGGCCCAATCAGCCCCAGCATTTT. It encodes CASSAGPNQPQHF.